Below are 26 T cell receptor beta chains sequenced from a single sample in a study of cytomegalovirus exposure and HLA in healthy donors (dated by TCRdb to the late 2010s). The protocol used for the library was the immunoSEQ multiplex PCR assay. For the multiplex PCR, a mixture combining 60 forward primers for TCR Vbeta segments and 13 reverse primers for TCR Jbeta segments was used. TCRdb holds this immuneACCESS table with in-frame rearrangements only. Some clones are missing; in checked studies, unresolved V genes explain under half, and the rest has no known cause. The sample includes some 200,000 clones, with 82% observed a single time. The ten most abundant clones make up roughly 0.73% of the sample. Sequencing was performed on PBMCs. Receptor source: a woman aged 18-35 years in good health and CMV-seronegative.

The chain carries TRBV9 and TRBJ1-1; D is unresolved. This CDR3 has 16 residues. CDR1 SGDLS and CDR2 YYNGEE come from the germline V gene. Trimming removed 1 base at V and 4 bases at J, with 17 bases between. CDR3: CASSVSGRAMSTEAFF. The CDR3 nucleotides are TGTGCCAGCAGCGTAAGCGGCCGGGCTATGAGCACTGAAGCTTTCTTT.

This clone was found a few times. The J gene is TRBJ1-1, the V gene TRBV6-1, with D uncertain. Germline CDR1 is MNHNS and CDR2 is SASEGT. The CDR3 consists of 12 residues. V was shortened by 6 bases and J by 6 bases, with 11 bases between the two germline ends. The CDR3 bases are TGTGCCAGCAGAGAGCGGGAAGCTGAAGCTTTCTTT. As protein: CASREREAEAFF.

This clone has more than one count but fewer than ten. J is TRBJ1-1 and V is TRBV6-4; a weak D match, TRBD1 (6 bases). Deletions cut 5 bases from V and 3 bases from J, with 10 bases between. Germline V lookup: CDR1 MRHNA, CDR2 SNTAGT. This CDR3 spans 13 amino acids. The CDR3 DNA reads TGTGCCAGCAGTTGGACAGAGGACACTGAAGCTTTCTTT. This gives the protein CASSWTEDTEAFF.

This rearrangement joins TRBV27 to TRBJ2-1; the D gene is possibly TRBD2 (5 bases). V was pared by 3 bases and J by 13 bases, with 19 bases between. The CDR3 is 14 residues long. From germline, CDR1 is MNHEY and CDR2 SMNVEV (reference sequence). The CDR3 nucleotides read TGTGCCAGCAGTTTTGGGCCCTTTCAGCGGTTACAGTTCTTC. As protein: CASSFGPFQRLQFF.

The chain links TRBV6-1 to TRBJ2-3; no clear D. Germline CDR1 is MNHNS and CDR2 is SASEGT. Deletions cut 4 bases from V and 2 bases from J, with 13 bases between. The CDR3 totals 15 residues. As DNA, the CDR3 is TGTGCCAGCAGTGCCCGCCTGACTGACACAGATACGCAGTATTTT. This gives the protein CASSARLTDTDTQYF.

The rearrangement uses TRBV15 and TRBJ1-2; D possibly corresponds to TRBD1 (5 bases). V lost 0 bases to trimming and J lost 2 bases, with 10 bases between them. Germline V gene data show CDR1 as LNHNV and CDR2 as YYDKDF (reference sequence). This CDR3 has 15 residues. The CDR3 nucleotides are TGTGCCACCAGCAGAGATGGGGCAGGGAACTATGGCTACACCTTC. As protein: CATSRDGAGNYGYTF.

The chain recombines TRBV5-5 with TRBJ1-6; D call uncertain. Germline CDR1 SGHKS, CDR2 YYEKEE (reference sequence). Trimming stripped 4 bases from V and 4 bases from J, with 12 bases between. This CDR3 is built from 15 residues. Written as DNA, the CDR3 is TGTGCCAGCAGCCCTGGCGGAGCTTATAATTCACCCCTCCACTTT. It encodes CASSPGGAYNSPLHF. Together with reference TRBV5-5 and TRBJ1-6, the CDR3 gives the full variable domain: DAGVTQSPTHLIKTRGQQVTLRCSPISGHKSVSWYQQVLGQGPQFIFQYYEKEERGRGNFPDRFSARQFPNYSSELNVNALLLGDSALYLCASSPGGAYNSPLHFGNGTRLTVT.

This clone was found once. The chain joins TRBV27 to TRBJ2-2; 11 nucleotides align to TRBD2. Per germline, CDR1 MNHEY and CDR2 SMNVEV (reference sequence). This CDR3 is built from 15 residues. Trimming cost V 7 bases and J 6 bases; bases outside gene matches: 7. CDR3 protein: CASTVAGGPPGELFF. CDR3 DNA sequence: TGTGCCAGCACTGTAGCGGGAGGGCCCCCCGGGGAGCTGTTTTTT.

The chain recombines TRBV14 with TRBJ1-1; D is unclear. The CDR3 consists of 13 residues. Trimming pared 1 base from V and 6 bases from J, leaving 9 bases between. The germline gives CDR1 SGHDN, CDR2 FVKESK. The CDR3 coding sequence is TGTGCCAGCAGCCAAGTTTTACCAGCTGAAGCTTTCTTT. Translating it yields CASSQVLPAEAFF.

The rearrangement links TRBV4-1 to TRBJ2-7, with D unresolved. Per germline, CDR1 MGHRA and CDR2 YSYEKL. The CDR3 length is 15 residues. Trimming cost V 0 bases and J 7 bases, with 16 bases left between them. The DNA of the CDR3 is TGCGCCAGCAGCCAAGACATGTCGGGTGAGGTGGAGCAGTACTTC. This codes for CASSQDMSGEVEQYF.

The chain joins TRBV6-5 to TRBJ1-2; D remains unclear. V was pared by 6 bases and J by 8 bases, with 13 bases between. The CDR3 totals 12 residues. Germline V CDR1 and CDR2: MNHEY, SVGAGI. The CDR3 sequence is CASRSTLGGYTF. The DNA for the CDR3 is TGTGCCAGCAGAAGTACCCTCGGGGGCTACACCTTC.

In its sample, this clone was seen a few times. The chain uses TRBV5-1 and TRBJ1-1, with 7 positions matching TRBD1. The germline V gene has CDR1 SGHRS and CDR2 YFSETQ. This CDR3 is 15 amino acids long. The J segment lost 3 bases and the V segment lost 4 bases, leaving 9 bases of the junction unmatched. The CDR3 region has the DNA TGCGCCAGCAGCGAGGGGGCTTTACGTTACACTGAAGCTTTCTTT. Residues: CASSEGALRYTEAFF.

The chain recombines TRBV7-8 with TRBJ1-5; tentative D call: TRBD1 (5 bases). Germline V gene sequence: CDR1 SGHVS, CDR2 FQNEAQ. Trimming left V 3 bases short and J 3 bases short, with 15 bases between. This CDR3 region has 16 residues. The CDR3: CASSLEQQGLNQPQHF. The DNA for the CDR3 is TGTGCCAGCAGCTTGGAACAGCAGGGCCTCAATCAGCCCCAGCATTTT.

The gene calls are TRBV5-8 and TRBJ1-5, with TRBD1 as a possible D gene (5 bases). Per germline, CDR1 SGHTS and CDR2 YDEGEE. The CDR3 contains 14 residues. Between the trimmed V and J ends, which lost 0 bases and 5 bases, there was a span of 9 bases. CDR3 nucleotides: TGTGCCAGCAGCTTGGAAGGAGGGGATCAGCCCCAGCATTTT. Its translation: CASSLEGGDQPQHF.

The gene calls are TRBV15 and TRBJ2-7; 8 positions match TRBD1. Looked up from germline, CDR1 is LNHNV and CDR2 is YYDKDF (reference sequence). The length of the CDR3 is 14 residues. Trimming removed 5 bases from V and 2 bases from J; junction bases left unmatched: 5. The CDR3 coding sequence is TGTGCCACCAGCGATGGACAGGGACCCTACGAGCAGTACTTC. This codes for CATSDGQGPYEQYF.

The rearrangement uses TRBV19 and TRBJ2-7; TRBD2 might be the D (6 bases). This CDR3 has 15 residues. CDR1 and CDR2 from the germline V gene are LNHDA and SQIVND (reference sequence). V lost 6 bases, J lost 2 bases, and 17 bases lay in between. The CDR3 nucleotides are TGTGCCAGTAGCCACCGGGCACGGGGGACCTACGAGCAGTACTTC. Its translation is CASSHRARGTYEQYF.

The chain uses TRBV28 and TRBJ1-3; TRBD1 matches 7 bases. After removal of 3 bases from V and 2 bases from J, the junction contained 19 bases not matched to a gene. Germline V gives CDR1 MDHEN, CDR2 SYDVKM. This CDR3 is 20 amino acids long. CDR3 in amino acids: CASSLGPGTEFRLAGNTIYF. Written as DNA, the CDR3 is TGTGCCAGCAGTTTGGGTCCCGGGACAGAGTTCCGTTTGGCTGGAAACACCATATATTTT.

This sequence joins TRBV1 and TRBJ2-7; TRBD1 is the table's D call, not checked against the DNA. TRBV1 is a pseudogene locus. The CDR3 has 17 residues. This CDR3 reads CTSSQEEGAPGQYEQYF. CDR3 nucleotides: TGCACCAGCAGCCAAGAGGAGGGGGCGCCAGGGCAATACGAGCAGTACTTC.

CDR3 nucleotide sequence: TGTGCCAGCAGCTTCGGACTAGCGGGTGGGAATGAGCAGTTCTTC. Translated, it gives CASSFGLAGGNEQFF. The rearrangement uses TRBV7-9 and TRBJ2-1, with 11 nucleotides matching TRBD2. V trimming: 3 bases; J trimming: 7 bases; junction bases outside the gene matches: 5. The CDR3 extends over 15 amino acids. CDR1 is SEHNR and CDR2 is FQNEAQ in the germline V gene (reference sequence).

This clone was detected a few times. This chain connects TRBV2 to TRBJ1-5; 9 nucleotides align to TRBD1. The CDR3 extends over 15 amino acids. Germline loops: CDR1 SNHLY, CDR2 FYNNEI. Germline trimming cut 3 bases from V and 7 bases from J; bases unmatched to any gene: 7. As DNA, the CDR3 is TGTGCCAGCAGTGAGCGGAGGGACAGGGACCAGCCCCAGCATTTT. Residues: CASSERRDRDQPQHF.

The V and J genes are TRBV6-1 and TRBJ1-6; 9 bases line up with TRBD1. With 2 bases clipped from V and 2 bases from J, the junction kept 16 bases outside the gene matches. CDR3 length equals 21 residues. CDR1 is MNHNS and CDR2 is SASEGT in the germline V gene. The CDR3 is CASSEIKGWWDRATYNSPLHF. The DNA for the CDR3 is TGTGCCAGCAGTGAAATTAAGGGGTGGTGGGACAGGGCCACCTATAATTCACCCCTCCACTTT.

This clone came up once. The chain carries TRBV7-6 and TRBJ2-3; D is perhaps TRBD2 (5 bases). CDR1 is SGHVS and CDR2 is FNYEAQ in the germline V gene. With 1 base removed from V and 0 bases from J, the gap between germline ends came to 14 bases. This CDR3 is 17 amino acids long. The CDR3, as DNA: TGTGCCAGCAGCTTAGTGGCGCGGACTGCTAGCACAGATACGCAGTATTTT. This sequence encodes CASSLVARTASTDTQYF.

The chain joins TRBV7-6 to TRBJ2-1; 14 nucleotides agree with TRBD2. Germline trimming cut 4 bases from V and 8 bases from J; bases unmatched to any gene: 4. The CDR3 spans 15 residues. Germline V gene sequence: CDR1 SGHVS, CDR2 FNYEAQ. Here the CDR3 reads CASSWTSGGYDEQFF. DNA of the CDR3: TGTGCCAGCAGCTGGACTAGCGGGGGGTACGATGAGCAGTTCTTC.

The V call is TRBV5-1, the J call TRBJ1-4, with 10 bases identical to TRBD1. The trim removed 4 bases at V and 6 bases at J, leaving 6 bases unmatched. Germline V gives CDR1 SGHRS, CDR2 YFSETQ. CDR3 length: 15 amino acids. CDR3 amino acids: CASSRRGTGDEKLFF. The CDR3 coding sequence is TGCGCCAGCAGCCGCCGGGGGACAGGGGATGAAAAACTGTTTTTT.

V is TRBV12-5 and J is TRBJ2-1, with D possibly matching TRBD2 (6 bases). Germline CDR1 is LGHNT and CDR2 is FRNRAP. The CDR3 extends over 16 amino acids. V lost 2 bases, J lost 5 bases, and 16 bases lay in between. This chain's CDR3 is CASGLYPSESHNEQFF. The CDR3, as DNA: TGTGCTAGTGGTTTGTACCCTAGCGAATCCCACAATGAGCAGTTCTTC.

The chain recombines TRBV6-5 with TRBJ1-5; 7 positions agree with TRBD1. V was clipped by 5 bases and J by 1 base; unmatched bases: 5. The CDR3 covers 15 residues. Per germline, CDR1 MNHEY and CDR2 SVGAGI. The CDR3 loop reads CASSRDRASNQPQHF. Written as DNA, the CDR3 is TGTGCCAGCAGTCGCGACAGGGCAAGCAATCAGCCCCAGCATTTT.